The 24 T cell receptor beta chains below come from one sample, sequenced in a study of Graves' ophthalmopathy and Graves' hyperthyroidism (dated by TCRdb to about 2018). This sample was sequenced with an Illumina HiSeq 2000. For repertoire sequencing, the TCR beta CDR3 regions were amplified from RNA transcripts. A first-round RT-PCR used HTBI primers with the Qiagen OneStep RT-PCR kit, followed by a second-round multiplex PCR, size selection and purification. TCRdb cleaned the public reads at Q25 with fastp, built clones with MiXCR and kept in-frame beta chains. One record per CDR3 amino acid sequence lists the most common genes and DNA. A total of about 400,000 distinct CDR3 sequences appear in this sample, about 17% of them only once. The ten biggest clones cover 1.6% of the sample. The sample comprised peripheral blood. The receptors shown here come from a woman aged 18 to 35 with Graves' ophthalmopathy. Donor details come from another sample of the same person, matched by shared clones.

V is TRBV6-5 and J is TRBJ1-2; D might be TRBD1 (6 bases). V was clipped by 3 bases and J by 7 bases, with 21 bases between them. The length of the CDR3 is 16 residues. CDR1 is MNHEY and CDR2 is SVGAGI in the germline V gene. The CDR3 DNA reads TGTGCCAGCAGTTATCTGGGGGCGCTTCACGGAGCTGGCTACACCTTC. Its protein product is CASSYLGALHGAGYTF.

There are many counts of this clonotype. The chain combines TRBV5-1 with TRBJ2-2; 8 nucleotides match TRBD2. J lost 0 bases, V lost 2 bases, and 9 bases had no gene match. This CDR3 is 18 amino acids long. Germline lookup yields CDR1 SGHRS and CDR2 YFSETQ. The chain's CDR3 is CASSLRGRTTANTGELFF. CDR3 in DNA: TGCGCCAGCAGCTTACGCGGGAGGACGACGGCGAACACCGGGGAGCTGTTTTTT.

The chain joins TRBV12-3 or TRBV12-4 to TRBJ2-7; 9 nucleotides line up with TRBD2. Losses at the gene ends were 5 bases for V and 4 bases for J; bases not matched to a gene: 3. The length of the CDR3 is 13 residues. CDR3 sequence reads: CASSKAGGYEQYF. CDR3 DNA sequence: TGTGCCAGCAGTAAAGCGGGAGGTTACGAGCAGTACTTC.

The chain is built from TRBV30 and TRBJ1-5; D may be TRBD1 (5 bases). V was pared by 0 bases and J by 3 bases, with 6 bases between. The CDR3 extends over 13 amino acids. Germline V gene lookup returns CDR1 GTSNPN and CDR2 SVGIG (reference sequence). The CDR3 sequence: CAWSVGTNQPQHF. The CDR3 DNA follows: TGTGCCTGGAGTGTAGGGACCAATCAGCCCCAGCATTTT.

A few counts support this clonotype. The chain recombines TRBV6-4 with TRBJ1-1; TRBD1 agrees at 7 bases. Looked up from germline, CDR1 is MRHNA and CDR2 is SNTAGT. The V and J ends lost 5 bases and 0 bases, in that order; junction bases with no gene match: 9. This CDR3 is built from 16 residues. This chain's CDR3 is CASSRPGQVVNTEAFF. The DNA of the CDR3 is TGTGCCAGCAGTCGACCCGGACAGGTCGTGAACACTGAAGCTTTCTTT.

This clonotype was detected many times. V is TRBV7-9 and J is TRBJ2-4, with D hard to call. This CDR3 is built from 15 residues. Per germline, CDR1 SEHNR and CDR2 FQNEAQ (reference sequence). V lost 4 bases and J 0 bases, leaving 10 bases between the germline ends. For the CDR3, the DNA is TGTGCCAGCAGCTCCAGTCGAGAAGCCAAAAACATTCAGTACTTC. Residues: CASSSSREAKNIQYF.

This clonotype was detected many times. The chain uses TRBV6-1 and TRBJ2-2; D is unclear. V lost 3 bases and J 2 bases, leaving 10 bases between the germline ends. This CDR3 is 15 amino acids long. Germline V gene lookup returns CDR1 MNHNS and CDR2 SASEGT. This CDR3 reads CASSERTVNTGELFF. The CDR3 bases are TGTGCCAGCAGTGAGCGGACGGTCAACACCGGGGAGCTGTTTTTT.

This clonotype came up many times. The chain uses TRBV7-2 and TRBJ2-7, with D unresolved. V lost 0 bases and J lost 3, with 9 bases in between. The germline CDR1 and CDR2 sequences are SGHTA and FQGNSA. CDR3 length equals 14 residues. The CDR3 nucleotides read TGTGCCAGCAGCTTAGCTTCTAATTTCTACGAGCAGTACTTC. It is translated as CASSLASNFYEQYF.

This clonotype was observed at least ten times. The chain recombines TRBV4-2 with TRBJ1-1, with unresolved D. The CDR3 extends over 15 amino acids. The V gene lost 0 bases and the J gene lost 2 bases, with 10 bases spanning the gap. The germline V gene encodes CDR1 LGHNA and CDR2 YNFKEQ. This chain's CDR3 is CASSQDLRINTEAFF. DNA for the CDR3: TGTGCCAGCAGCCAAGATCTCAGGATAAACACTGAAGCTTTCTTT.

The table lists this clonotype with many counts. The germline gene is not matched at one end of the junction; a read error may be the cause. The V gene is TRBV7-2, the J gene TRBJ2-7, with TRBD2 identical over 12 bases. CDR1 is SGHTA and CDR2 is FQGNSA in the germline V gene. CDR3 length: 15 residues. As DNA, the CDR3 is TGTGCCAGCAGCCTAGCGGGAGGGGGGACCTACGAGCAGTACTTC. This sequence encodes CASSLAGGGTYEQYF.

The J gene is TRBJ2-7, the V gene TRBV6-2 or TRBV6-3; 9 bases are shared with TRBD2. Germline V CDR1 and CDR2: MNHEY, SVGEGT. CDR3 size: 16 residues. Trimming at V came to 7 bases and at J to 3 bases, leaving 13 bases not matched to a gene. CDR3 bases: TGTGCCAGCACCGCGTTATGGACTAGCGACCTCTACGAGCAGTACTTC. This sequence encodes CASTALWTSDLYEQYF.

The table lists this clonotype with many counts. This chain uses TRBV19 with TRBJ2-5; TRBD1 or TRBD2 may be the D gene (6 bases each). The V gene lost 9 bases and the J gene lost 1 base, with 9 bases spanning the gap. The CDR3 is made up of 12 amino acids. Germline lookup yields CDR1 LNHDA and CDR2 SQIVND (reference sequence). The CDR3 reads CARRGLQETQYF. The DNA of the CDR3 is TGTGCCAGACGGGGGCTCCAAGAGACCCAGTACTTC.

This clonotype was found many times. This chain joins TRBV28 and TRBJ1-5; D gene uncertain. CDR3 length: 13 amino acids. Germline-derived CDR1 and CDR2 are MDHEN and SYDVKM. Trimming left V 2 bases short and J 6 bases short, with 8 bases between. The CDR3, as DNA: TGTGCCAGCAGTTTAGGGCCCCCTCAGCCCCAGCATTTT. Translation gives CASSLGPPQPQHF.

This clonotype was seen many times. The gene calls are TRBV18 and TRBJ1-1; D is unclear. This CDR3 has 14 amino acids. The V gene lost 7 bases and the J gene lost 5 bases, with 17 bases spanning the gap. Germline CDR1 is KGHSH and CDR2 is LQKENI. The CDR3 region is CASWPGVPSTEAFF. In DNA form, the CDR3 reads TGTGCCAGCTGGCCGGGAGTCCCGTCGACTGAAGCTTTCTTT.

The chain uses TRBV19 and TRBJ2-1; 15 bases match TRBD2. Trimming took 4 bases from V and 1 from J; bases not matched to a gene: 5. CDR1 is LNHDA and CDR2 is SQIVND in the germline V gene (reference sequence). The CDR3 totals 18 residues. Written as DNA, the CDR3 is TGTGCCAGTAGTAGGACTAGCGGGAGGGCTGTATCCTACAATGAGCAGTTCTTC. This gives the protein CASSRTSGRAVSYNEQFF.

This clonotype was found many times. This sequence joins TRBV4-3 and TRBJ2-7; 12 bases are a match to TRBD1. Trimming at V came to 4 bases and at J to 6 bases, leaving 7 bases not matched to a gene. Germline values: CDR1 LGHNA, CDR2 YSLEER. The CDR3 consists of 15 residues. CDR3 residues: CASSPYRDRGREQYF. In nucleotides, the CDR3 is TGCGCCAGCAGCCCATACCGGGACAGGGGGCGCGAGCAGTACTTC.

Many counts were recorded for this clonotype. Sequence at one end of the junction differs from germline and may be a read error. This chain uses TRBV27 with TRBJ1-1; D not certain. CDR1 is MNHEY, CDR2 SMNVEV, per germline (reference sequence). CDR3 size: 13 residues. The chain's CDR3 is CAGSPLQNTEAFF. CDR3 DNA: TGTGCCGGCAGTCCTTTACAGAACACTGAAGCTTTCTTT.

This clonotype has ten or more counts. The chain carries TRBV28 and TRBJ1-6; 7 bases line up with TRBD1. The V gene end was trimmed by 4 bases and the J gene end by 5 bases; junction bases not matched to a gene: 5. From germline, CDR1 is MDHEN and CDR2 SYDVKM. The CDR3 runs 15 residues. CDR3 in DNA: TGTGCCAGCAGTTCCAGGACAGGAAATAATTCACCCCTCCACTTT. Its translation is CASSSRTGNNSPLHF.

This clonotype occurred a few times. This chain uses TRBV12-3 or TRBV12-4 with TRBJ1-2; D gene ambiguous. Between the trimmed V and J ends, which lost 6 bases and 8 bases, there was a span of 22 bases. The CDR3 is 15 amino acids. The CDR3 DNA sequence: TGTGCCAGCAGCCACGGCCGGCGGTCGGGTTTCGGCTACACCTTC. Protein sequence: CASSHGRRSGFGYTF.

Ten or more counts support this clonotype. V usage is TRBV30 and J usage is TRBJ2-7; D unresolved. Germline V gene data show CDR1 as GTSNPN and CDR2 as SVGIG (reference sequence). This CDR3 is built from 13 residues. V lost 8 bases to trimming and J lost 1 base, with 15 bases between them. The CDR3 loop reads CARYDLASYEQYF. CDR3 bases: TGTGCCCGTTACGACTTGGCTTCCTACGAGCAGTACTTC.

V gene TRBV18 combines with J gene TRBJ2-7; no clear D. The germline CDR1 and CDR2 sequences are KGHSH and LQKENI. Deletions cut 1 base from V and 6 bases from J, with 13 bases between. The CDR3 spans 14 residues. The CDR3 DNA reads TGTGCCAGCTCACCACAGACCGGTCTGGGCGAGCAGTACTTC. Residues: CASSPQTGLGEQYF.

This clonotype was counted many times. The chain combines TRBV20-1 with TRBJ2-5; 7 bases map to TRBD2. The CDR3 extends over 15 amino acids. Per germline, CDR1 DFQATT and CDR2 SNEGSKA (reference sequence). The junction had 8 bases not matched to a gene; V was cut back by 0 bases and J by 4 bases. The CDR3 DNA sequence: TGCAGTGCTAGAGATTTCGTGGGGGGGGGAGAGACCCAGTACTTC. Translation: CSARDFVGGGETQYF.

This clonotype has ten or more counts. The chain recombines TRBV20-1 with TRBJ2-5, with 8 bases identical to TRBD2. Germline loops: CDR1 DFQATT, CDR2 SNEGSKA (reference sequence). The J segment lost 7 bases and the V segment lost 5 bases, leaving 6 bases of the junction unmatched. This CDR3 has 12 amino acids. This CDR3 reads CSASSGGGTQYF. The CDR3 DNA reads TGCAGTGCTTCGTCGGGGGGGGGGACCCAGTACTTC.

This clonotype was detected many times. The V call is TRBV11-1, the J call TRBJ1-6; no definite D call. Trimming pared 5 bases from V and 7 bases from J, leaving 18 bases between. Germline CDR1 and CDR2: SGHAT and FQDESV (reference sequence). The CDR3 has 16 amino acids. The DNA for the CDR3 is TGTGCCAGCAGCCCCCGACGTGGTGTCGGCAATTCACCCCTCCACTTT. Translated: CASSPRRGVGNSPLHF. Together with reference TRBV11-1 and TRBJ1-6, the CDR3 gives the full variable domain: EAEVAQSPRYKITEKSQAVAFWCDPISGHATLYWYRQILGQGPELLVQFQDESVVDDSQLPKDRFSAERLKGVDSTLKIQPAELGDSAMYLCASSPRRGVGNSPLHFGNGTRLTVT.